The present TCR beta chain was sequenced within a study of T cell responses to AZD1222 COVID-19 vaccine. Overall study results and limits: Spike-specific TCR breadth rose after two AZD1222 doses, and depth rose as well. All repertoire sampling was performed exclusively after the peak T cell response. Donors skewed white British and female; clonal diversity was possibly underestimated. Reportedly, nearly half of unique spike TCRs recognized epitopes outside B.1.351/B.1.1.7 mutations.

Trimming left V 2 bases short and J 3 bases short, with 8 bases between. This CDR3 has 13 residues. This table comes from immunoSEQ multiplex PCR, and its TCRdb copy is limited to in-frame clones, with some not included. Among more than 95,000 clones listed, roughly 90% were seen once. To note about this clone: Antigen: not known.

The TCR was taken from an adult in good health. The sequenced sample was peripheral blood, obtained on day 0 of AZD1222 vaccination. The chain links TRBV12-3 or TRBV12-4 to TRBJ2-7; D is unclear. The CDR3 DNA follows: TGTGCCAGCAGTTTAAAGCCCTTCTACGAGCAGTACTTC. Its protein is CASSLKPFYEQYF.